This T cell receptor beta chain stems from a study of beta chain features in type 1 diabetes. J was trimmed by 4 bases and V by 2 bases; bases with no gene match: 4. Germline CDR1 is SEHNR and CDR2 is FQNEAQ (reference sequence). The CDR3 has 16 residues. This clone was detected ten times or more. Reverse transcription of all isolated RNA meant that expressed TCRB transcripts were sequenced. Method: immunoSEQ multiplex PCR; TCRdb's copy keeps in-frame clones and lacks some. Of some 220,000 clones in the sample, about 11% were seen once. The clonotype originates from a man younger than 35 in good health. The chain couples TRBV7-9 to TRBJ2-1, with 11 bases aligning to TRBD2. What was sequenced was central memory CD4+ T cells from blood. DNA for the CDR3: TGTGCCAGCAGCTTAAGGCTAGCGGGAGGTTACAATGAGCAGTTCTTC. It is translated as CASSLRLAGGYNEQFF.